Below, 26 T cell receptor beta chains from the same sample are listed, as sequenced in a study of blood T cell repertoires in COVID-19 (dated by TCRdb to between 2020 and 2021). The library was built by means of the immunoSEQ multiplex PCR assay. The immuneACCESS repertoire file appears here via TCRdb, limited to in-frame rearrangements. These files lack a portion of the clones; in checked studies, under half of the deficit traces to unresolved V genes, and the cause of the others is not known. The table for this sample lists 160,000 or so clones; about 90% of them were counted only once. Around 1.3% of the sample goes to the ten largest clones. Material for sequencing was PBMCs or T cells enriched from blood (not recorded which). Receptors were obtained from a human donor with acute COVID-19. The donor label of this sample is uncertain.

The chain has TRBV4-3 and TRBJ2-6; possible D gene TRBD1, 6 bases. V lost 8 bases, J lost 0 bases, and 29 bases lay in between. This CDR3 region has 21 residues. Germline values: CDR1 LGHNA, CDR2 YSLEER. The CDR3 nucleotides read TGCGCCAGCCGGCAGGGGAAAAGGGGGATTGTTTCACTCTCTGGGGCCAACGTCCTGACTTTC. Translated, it gives CASRQGKRGIVSLSGANVLTF.

The rearrangement links TRBV7-2 to TRBJ1-2; 7 bases align to TRBD1. Germline CDR1 is SGHTA and CDR2 is FQGNSA. CDR3 size: 14 residues. With 5 bases clipped from V and 9 bases from J, the junction kept 12 bases outside the gene matches. This chain's CDR3 is CASSHGQATSSYTF. Written as DNA, the CDR3 is TGTGCCAGCAGCCACGGACAGGCCACAAGTAGCTACACCTTC.

The chain is built from TRBV2 and TRBJ2-5, with D maybe TRBD1 (6 bases). V lost 6 bases and J 5 bases, leaving 16 bases between the germline ends. CDR1 and CDR2 from the germline V gene are SNHLY and FYNNEI. This CDR3 is 14 amino acids long. The CDR3 DNA sequence: TGTGCCAGCAGCCCCTACAGGGAATCGGAGACCCAGTACTTC. It codes for CASSPYRESETQYF.

The rearrangement uses TRBV11-2 and TRBJ1-6; TRBD1 is a possible D gene (5 bases). The ends were cut back, 3 bases at V and 4 bases at J, with 7 bases in the middle. The CDR3 spans 14 residues. Germline V gives CDR1 SGHAT, CDR2 FQNNGV. CDR3 sequence reads: CASSLTVYNSPLHF. In nucleotides, the CDR3 is TGTGCCAGCAGCTTGACAGTTTATAATTCACCCCTCCACTTT.

This rearrangement joins TRBV7-9 to TRBJ1-2, with D possibly matching TRBD1 (6 bases). Trimming took 3 bases from V and 3 from J, leaving 11 bases between them. The germline V gene encodes CDR1 SEHNR and CDR2 FQNEAQ (reference sequence). The CDR3 sequence is 14 residues long. CDR3 region: CASSFQGRDYGYTF. Written as DNA, the CDR3 is TGTGCCAGCAGCTTCCAGGGGCGCGACTATGGCTACACCTTC. Based on the CDR3 plus reference TRBV7-9 and TRBJ1-2, the full variable domain is DTGVSQNPRHKITKRGQNVTFRCDPISEHNRLYWYRQTLGQGPEFLTYFQNEAQLEKSRLLSDRFSAERPKGSFSTLEIQRTEQGDSAMYLCASSFQGRDYGYTFGSGTRLTVV.

V gene TRBV5-1 combines with J gene TRBJ2-7; 12 bases are shared with TRBD2. Germline V gene sequence: CDR1 SGHRS, CDR2 YFSETQ. Trimming cost V 3 bases and J 5 bases; bases outside gene matches: 6. There are 15 residues in the CDR3. The CDR3: CASSSSGGAHHEQYF. CDR3 nucleotide sequence: TGCGCCAGCAGCTCTAGCGGGGGGGCCCACCACGAGCAGTACTTC.

CDR3 residues: CASSYSAGDYEQYF. CDR3 in DNA: TGTGCCAGCAGTTACTCGGCGGGAGATTACGAGCAGTACTTC. This chain uses TRBV6-2 or TRBV6-3 with TRBJ2-7, with 7 bases matching TRBD2. This CDR3 region has 14 residues. Germline lookup yields CDR1 MNHEY and CDR2 SVGEGT. V shed 0 bases and J 4 bases; nucleotides not matched to a gene: 3.

This clone came up once. This sequence joins TRBV27 and TRBJ2-7, with 8 bases matching TRBD1. Trimming took 6 bases from V and 2 from J; bases not matched to a gene: 6. The CDR3 contains 14 residues. Germline lookup yields CDR1 MNHEY and CDR2 SMNVEV (reference sequence). In nucleotides, the CDR3 is TGTGCCAGCAGCGACAGGGGCCCGACCTACGAGCAGTACTTC. Its translation: CASSDRGPTYEQYF.

This clone was picked up one time. The chain employs TRBV7-2 and TRBJ2-2; no firm D call. The CDR3 totals 15 residues. Germline lookup yields CDR1 SGHTA and CDR2 FQGNSA. Trimming cost V 1 base and J 3 bases, with 9 bases left between them. The CDR3 sequence: CASSLVVGDTGELFF. DNA for the CDR3: TGTGCCAGCAGCTTAGTGGTCGGTGACACCGGGGAGCTGTTTTTT.

This clone was counted once. The rearrangement links TRBV14 to TRBJ1-2, with D unclear. CDR1 and CDR2 (germline): SGHDN, FVKESK. The CDR3 totals 15 residues. Trimming took off 4 bases at V and 2 bases at J, with 14 bases between the two ends. The DNA of the CDR3 is TGTGCCAGCAGCCGTGCCTCGGGAGTCAACTATGGCTACACCTTC. It codes for CASSRASGVNYGYTF.

This sequence joins TRBV18 and TRBJ2-1, with D possibly matching TRBD1 (5 bases). Germline CDR1 and CDR2: KGHSH and LQKENI. This CDR3 has 13 residues. Trimming pared 4 bases from V and 6 bases from J, leaving 10 bases between. CDR3 bases: TGTGCCAGCTCACGAGTAGGGGTCAATGAGCAGTTCTTC. It yields the protein CASSRVGVNEQFF.

This clone was detected once. The chain employs TRBV7-3 and TRBJ2-1; 8 bases line up with TRBD2. The germline V gene encodes CDR1 SGHTA and CDR2 FQGTGA. This CDR3 comprises 17 residues. The trim removed 6 bases at V and 7 bases at J, leaving 17 bases unmatched. CDR3 protein: CASSFGLRAGAGNEQFF. DNA for the CDR3: TGTGCCAGCAGTTTCGGGCTAAGAGCGGGGGCTGGGAATGAGCAGTTCTTC.

This clone was observed a handful of times. The chain is built from TRBV6-5 and TRBJ1-1, with D possibly being TRBD1 (5 bases). The CDR3 is 15 residues long. The V end lost 4 bases, the J end lost 2 bases, and 14 bases lay between the germline ends. Germline assignment: CDR1 MNHEY and CDR2 SVGAGI. CDR3 coding DNA: TGTGCCAGCAGTTCCTGGGGTGGGGCCAACACTGAAGCTTTCTTT. Translating it yields CASSSWGGANTEAFF.

The chain couples TRBV3-1 (or the pseudogene TRBV3-2) to TRBJ2-5; TRBD2 matches at 7 bases. This CDR3 spans 17 amino acids. CDR1 and CDR2 from the germline V gene are LGHDT and YNNKEL (reference sequence). Trimming removed 2 bases from V and 1 base from J; junction bases left unmatched: 10. The CDR3 reads CASSQTLPGGGQETQYF. CDR3 DNA sequence: TGTGCCAGCAGCCAAACACTACCTGGGGGGGGCCAAGAGACCCAGTACTTC.

The chain recombines TRBV30 with TRBJ2-7, with D possibly matching TRBD1 (5 bases). The CDR3 extends over 12 amino acids. V was clipped by 3 bases and J by 2 bases, with 8 bases between them. The germline V gene has CDR1 GTSNPN and CDR2 SVGIG (reference sequence). CDR3 in DNA: TGTGCCTGGAGCCTCAGGGCCTACGAGCAGTACTTC. It codes for CAWSLRAYEQYF.

This clone has a handful of counts. The chain recombines TRBV19 with TRBJ2-3; D is perhaps TRBD2 (5 bases). CDR1 LNHDA and CDR2 SQIVND come from the germline V gene (reference sequence). Trimming shortened V by 5 bases and J by 3 bases, and 30 bases separated the two germline ends. CDR3 length: 20 residues. The CDR3 protein is CASSWRSGRSSSGRTDTQYF. The CDR3 bases are TGTGCCAGTAGTTGGAGGTCGGGCAGATCGTCCTCGGGTCGAACAGATACGCAGTATTTT.

In this sample, this clone turned up a few times. CDR3 sequence: CASSLESGDTDTQYF. DNA of the CDR3: TGCGCCAGCAGCTTGGAGAGCGGAGACACAGATACGCAGTATTTT. The rearrangement uses TRBV5-1 and TRBJ2-3; possible D gene TRBD2, 5 bases. This CDR3 comprises 15 residues. Per germline, CDR1 SGHRS and CDR2 YFSETQ. Deletions cut 0 bases from V and 2 bases from J, with 10 bases between. Full variable domain (missing parts from reference TRBV5-1 and TRBJ2-3): KAGVTQTPRYLIKTRGQQVTLSCSPISGHRSVSWYQQTPGQGLQFLFEYFSETQRNKGNFPGRFSGRQFSNSRSEMNVSTLELGDSALYLCASSLESGDTDTQYFGPGTRLTVL.

The J gene is TRBJ1-5, the V gene TRBV6-6; a possible D gene is TRBD1 (6 bases). This CDR3 contains 14 residues. Deletions cut 5 bases from V and 0 bases from J, with 8 bases between. CDR1 MNHNY and CDR2 SVGAGI come from the germline V gene (reference sequence). The chain's CDR3 is CASSRGASNQPQHF. CDR3 DNA: TGTGCCAGCAGTCGGGGGGCTAGCAATCAGCCCCAGCATTTT.

This clone was seen only once. The V gene is TRBV5-6, the J gene TRBJ2-5; 9 nucleotides line up with TRBD2. From germline, CDR1 is SGHDT and CDR2 YYEEEE. This CDR3 has 18 residues. The J segment lost 0 bases and the V segment lost 4 bases, leaving 13 bases of the junction unmatched. The CDR3 coding sequence is TGTGCCAGCAGCCGCGGGGGTAGCGGGGGCCCGTACCAAGAGACCCAGTACTTC. Translated, it gives CASSRGGSGGPYQETQYF. Combining the CDR3 with reference TRBV5-6 and TRBJ2-5 gives the whole variable domain DAGVTQSPTHLIKTRGQQVTLRCSPKSGHDTVSWYQQALGQGPQFIFQYYEEEERQRGNFPDRFSGHQFPNYSSELNVNALLLGDSALYLCASSRGGSGGPYQETQYFGPGTRLLVL.

The rearrangement uses TRBV15 and TRBJ1-2; no clear D gene. The CDR3 runs to 13 residues. The germline V and J ends were trimmed by 1 base and 5 bases, with 8 bases remaining between them. Germline V gene data show CDR1 as LNHNV and CDR2 as YYDKDF (reference sequence). CDR3 DNA: TGTGCCACCAGCAGAGGGGGAGGTTATGGCTACACCTTC. This codes for CATSRGGGYGYTF.

CDR3 protein: CASSHRDSDSSPRNEQFF. As DNA, the CDR3 is TGTGCCAGCAGCCACCGGGACAGTGACAGCAGCCCTCGAAATGAGCAGTTCTTC. The gene calls are TRBV11-3 and TRBJ2-1; 7 bases align to TRBD1. With V trimmed by 5 bases and J by 7 bases, 20 bases remained unmatched. Germline V gene lookup returns CDR1 SGHNT and CDR2 YENEEA. CDR3 length equals 18 residues.

V is TRBV7-2 and J is TRBJ2-3; 13 bases are a match to TRBD2. Germline V gene sequence: CDR1 SGHTA, CDR2 FQGNSA. The CDR3 sequence is 16 residues long. The V segment lost 1 base and the J segment 7 bases; nucleotides outside the gene matches: 5. The chain's CDR3 is CASSLEGLAGSNTQYF. The CDR3 DNA reads TGTGCCAGCAGCTTAGAGGGACTAGCGGGGTCAAATACGCAGTATTTT.

The chain carries TRBV11-1 and TRBJ2-5, with D possibly matching TRBD2 (6 bases). V was pared by 3 bases and J by 3 bases, with 8 bases between. The germline V gene encodes CDR1 SGHAT and CDR2 FQDESV (reference sequence). CDR3 length: 13 amino acids. As DNA, the CDR3 is TGTGCCAGCAGCTTGACGGGGGAAGAGACCCAGTACTTC. It specifies CASSLTGEETQYF.

The V gene is TRBV7-9, the J gene TRBJ1-2; 10 nucleotides agree with TRBD1. Germline CDR1 SEHNR, CDR2 FQNEAQ (reference sequence). V gave up 3 bases and J gave up 5 bases; unmatched junction bases: 12. CDR3 length: 17 residues. The CDR3 coding sequence is TGTGCCAGCAGCTTTGGGGACAGGGGTTCCCCGGGGTATGGCTACACCTTC. Translating gives CASSFGDRGSPGYGYTF. The full variable domain, rest sourced from reference TRBV7-9 and TRBJ1-2, is DTGVSQNPRHKITKRGQNVTFRCDPISEHNRLYWYRQTLGQGPEFLTYFQNEAQLEKSRLLSDRFSAERPKGSFSTLEIQRTEQGDSAMYLCASSFGDRGSPGYGYTFGSGTRLTVV.

The chain joins TRBV9 to TRBJ2-5; 8 nucleotides align to TRBD2. The CDR3 is 16 residues long. Germline lookup yields CDR1 SGDLS and CDR2 YYNGEE. Unmatched junction bases numbered 6, after V lost 0 bases and J lost 2 bases. The CDR3: CASSVGNSGEQETQYF. CDR3 DNA sequence: TGTGCCAGCAGCGTAGGAAATAGCGGGGAACAAGAGACCCAGTACTTC.

This chain links TRBV7-9 with TRBJ2-1; 9 nucleotides match TRBD2. V gave up 2 bases and J gave up 7 bases; unmatched junction bases: 3. Per the germline V gene, CDR1 is SEHNR and CDR2 is FQNEAQ (reference sequence). The CDR3 spans 14 residues. DNA for the CDR3: TGTGCCAGCAGCTTATTCAGCGGGGGGAATGAGCAGTTCTTC. Protein product: CASSLFSGGNEQFF.